This paragraph reports one TCR beta chain. This entry comes from a study of blood T cell repertoires in COVID-19. Overall study: The United States, Italy and Spain were the sources of the acute and convalescent COVID-19 samples.

Germline values: CDR1 SNHLY, CDR2 FYNNEI. V was clipped by 5 bases and J by 7 bases; unmatched bases: 6. This CDR3 region has 13 residues. In the original processing: How many nucleated cells were present was estimated from reference gene primer amplification. Libraries were prepared by immunoSEQ multiplex PCR; TCRdb keeps only in-frame clonotypes and omits some of them. That table supplies the V and J calls and clone size; D and trimming were determined from the DNA. The sample consists of 90,000 to 150,000 clones, approximately 86% of them appearing once. The sequence derives from a woman aged 50 to 60 with active or convalescent COVID-19. V usage is TRBV2 and J usage is TRBJ1-2, with TRBD1 identical over 8 bases. The specimen was peripheral blood. The CDR3 nucleotides are TGTGCCAGCAGTTCCGACAGGGGCGGTGGCTACACCTTC. Translated, it gives CASSSDRGGGYTF. Drawing the rest from reference TRBV2 and TRBJ1-2, the complete variable domain is EPEVTQTPSHQVTQMGQEVILRCVPISNHLYFYWYRQILGQKVEFLVSFYNNEISEKSEIFDDQFSVERPDGSNFTLKIRSTKLEDSAMYFCASSSDRGGGYTFGSGTRLTVV.